This T cell receptor (beta chain) was documented in a study of T-cell memory formation after mild COVID-19. Turning to the study itself: Clusters of TCRs were largely donor specific.

The CDR3 runs 15 residues. Germline CDR1 MDHEN, CDR2 SYDVKM. Unmatched junction bases numbered 3, after V lost 3 bases and J lost 1 base. Findings and limits, study-wide: That cross-reactive memory joined was suggested by some responding clones appearing in pre-infection memory. Day 15 to 85 contractors were CD4/CD8 balanced; later expanders leaned CD4+.

Using constant-segment primers, 5'RACE produced TCR alpha and TCR beta cDNA libraries carrying sample barcodes and UMIs. Each CDR3 protein is one row after TCRdb ran MiXCR on the 5' RACE reads. The table records around 320,000 distinct CDR3 sequences, around 15% of them present only once. This clonotype has at least ten counts. The antigen is unknown. This sequence originates from a man between 18 and 35 years old who had mild COVID-19 (a few samples of this study predate the infection). Cell type and time point are not known. The specimen sequenced was PBMCs or a T cell subset sorted from them (not recorded which). The chain couples TRBV28 to TRBJ1-1, with 9 bases aligning to TRBD1. CDR3 sequence (DNA): TGTGCCAGCAGTTTCTTGGACAGGGGGAACACTGAAGCTTTCTTT. Translation: CASSFLDRGNTEAFF.